This T cell receptor (beta chain) appears in the sequencing data of a study of blood T cell repertoires in COVID-19. Turning to the study itself: Samples representing acute and convalescent COVID-19 were sourced from the United States, Italy and Spain. Sources were T cells, B-cell-depleted T cells, or PBMCs; the material itself was cDNA or gDNA.

V was shortened by 3 bases and J by 0 bases, with 12 bases between the two germline ends. The CDR3 is made up of 15 amino acids. CDR1 is MNHNS and CDR2 is SASEGT in the germline V gene. This clone was seen more than once but under ten times. Study members were between roughly 18 and 90 years old and lived in 20 to 30 US regions. In the original workflow: Estimated nucleated cell counts came from reference gene primer amplification. Libraries were prepared by immunoSEQ multiplex PCR; TCRdb keeps only in-frame clonotypes and omits some of them. V and J calls plus clone size are reproduced from that table; the DNA served to infer D and trimming. This repertoire shows around 250,000 clones, about four fifths found once; its top ten account for 5%.

The chain links TRBV6-1 to TRBJ2-7; no definite D call. The receptor was derived from a man aged 35-49 years who had been exposed to COVID-19. Sequenced input: PBMCs or T cells enriched from blood (not recorded which). The CDR3 sequence: CASSEEITSSYEQYF. The CDR3 coding sequence is TGTGCCAGCAGTGAGGAGATAACAAGCTCCTACGAGCAGTACTTC.